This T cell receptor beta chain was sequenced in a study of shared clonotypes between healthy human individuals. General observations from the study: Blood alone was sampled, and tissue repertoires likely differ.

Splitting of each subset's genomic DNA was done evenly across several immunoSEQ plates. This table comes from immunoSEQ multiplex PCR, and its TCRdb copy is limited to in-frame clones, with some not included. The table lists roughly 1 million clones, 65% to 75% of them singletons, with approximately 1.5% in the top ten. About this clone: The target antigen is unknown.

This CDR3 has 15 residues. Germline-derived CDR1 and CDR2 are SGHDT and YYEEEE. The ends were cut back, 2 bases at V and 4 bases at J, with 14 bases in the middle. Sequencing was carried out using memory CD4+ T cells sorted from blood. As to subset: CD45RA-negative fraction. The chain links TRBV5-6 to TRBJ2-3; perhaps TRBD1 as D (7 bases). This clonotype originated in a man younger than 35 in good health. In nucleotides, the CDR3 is TGTGCCAGCAGCTTAAGCAGGGGGGTTGCAGATACGCAGTATTTT. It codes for CASSLSRGVADTQYF.